The 18 T cell receptor beta chains in this list originate from one sample, sequenced in a study of response to subunit inactivated influenza vaccine (dated by TCRdb to the late 2010s). Libraries were made using RT-PCR. Sequencing was carried out with an Illumina HiSeq 2500. Starting from the raw public reads, TCRdb applied fastp trimming at Q25, assembled clones with MiXCR and retained in-frame beta chains. Here each entry gathers all rows of one CDR3 protein and keeps the most common genes and DNA. The sample table lists more than 600,000 distinct CDR3 sequences, 18% of them with a count of one. The top ten clonotypes cover roughly a tenth of the sample. The sample here was PBMCs from blood, taken 5 to 6 days after vaccination. The receptors originated from a man aged 50-60 years who received an inactivated influenza vaccine. Donor details come from another sample of the same person, matched by shared clones.

The table lists this clonotype with many counts. The chain couples TRBV4-3 to TRBJ2-3; 8 positions match TRBD2. Trimming took 0 bases from V and 2 from J; bases not matched to a gene: 4. CDR3 length equals 16 residues. Germline V gene sequence: CDR1 LGHNA, CDR2 YSLEER. DNA of the CDR3: TGCGCCAGCAGCCAAGAGTTAGCGGGACACACAGATACGCAGTATTTT. This translates into CASSQELAGHTDTQYF.

The gene calls are TRBV7-8 and TRBJ2-7; D tentatively fits TRBD1 or TRBD2 (5 bases each). Germline assignment: CDR1 SGHVS and CDR2 FQNEAQ. Trimming took off 6 bases at V and 2 bases at J, with 14 bases between the two ends. This CDR3 region has 14 residues. The CDR3 reads CASRRFGGPYEQYF. CDR3 nucleotides: TGTGCCAGCAGGAGATTTGGGGGACCCTACGAGCAGTACTTC.

CDR3 sequence (DNA): TGCGCCAGCAGCTTGATTCTAGCGGGGGACGCAGATACGCAGTATTTT. Translated, it gives CASSLILAGDADTQYF. The gene calls are TRBV5-1 and TRBJ2-3; 10 bases are a match to TRBD2. Germline-derived CDR1 and CDR2 are SGHRS and YFSETQ. The CDR3 covers 16 residues. V dropped 1 base and J dropped 4; count of bases not matched to a gene: 6. The full variable domain, completed using reference TRBV5-1 and TRBJ2-3, is KAGVTQTPRYLIKTRGQQVTLSCSPISGHRSVSWYQQTPGQGLQFLFEYFSETQRNKGNFPGRFSGRQFSNSRSEMNVSTLELGDSALYLCASSLILAGDADTQYFGPGTRLTVL.

This clonotype has only a few counts. This sequence joins TRBV2 and TRBJ2-3; D remains ambiguous. This CDR3 is built from 9 residues. V lost 10 bases and J 10 bases, leaving 9 bases between the germline ends. The germline gives CDR1 SNHLY, CDR2 FYNNEI. DNA for the CDR3: TGTGCCATCCCGAAGGCGCAGTATTTT. Translated, it gives CAIPKAQYF.

In this sample, this clonotype turned up many times. CDR3 sequence: CASRFGKVSGGKLFF. CDR3 coding DNA: TGTGCCAGCCGGTTCGGGAAGGTATCTGGAGGAAAACTGTTTTTT. This chain uses TRBV12-3 or TRBV12-4 with TRBJ1-4; D uncertain. Between the trimmed V and J ends, which lost 8 bases and 10 bases, there was a span of 23 bases. The CDR3 totals 15 residues.

The chain is built from TRBV20-1 and TRBJ2-1, with 9 bases matching TRBD1. The CDR3 totals 14 residues. The ends lost 5 bases at V and 1 base at J; junction bases unmatched: 3. CDR1 is DFQATT, CDR2 SNEGSKA, per germline (reference sequence). CDR3 amino acids: CSAAGTGSYNEQFF. CDR3 coding DNA: TGCAGTGCTGCCGGGACAGGGTCCTACAATGAGCAGTTCTTC.

This clonotype turned up a few times. This sequence joins TRBV7-9 and TRBJ2-1; TRBD1 might be the D (5 bases). The CDR3 loop spans 15 amino acids. Germline assignment: CDR1 SEHNR and CDR2 FQNEAQ (reference sequence). V was trimmed by 4 bases and J by 0 bases, leaving 10 bases between them. The CDR3 loop is CASSSRVISYNEQFF. As DNA, the CDR3 is TGTGCCAGCAGCTCCAGGGTGATCTCCTACAATGAGCAGTTCTTC.

This clonotype was observed a handful of times. V gene TRBV12-3 or TRBV12-4 combines with J gene TRBJ2-5; D call uncertain. The V and J ends lost 2 bases and 5 bases respectively, with 12 bases between them. The length of the CDR3 is 14 residues. The DNA of the CDR3 is TGTGCCAGCAGTTTACGTCGGGTTAGGGAGACCCAGTACTTC. Protein product: CASSLRRVRETQYF.

The V gene is TRBV20-1, the J gene TRBJ1-6; D remains unclear. Germline-derived CDR1 and CDR2 are DFQATT and SNEGSKA (reference sequence). The CDR3 contains 11 residues. V lost 3 bases and J lost 9, with 6 bases in between. This CDR3 is CSASVGSPLHF. CDR3 nucleotides: TGCAGTGCTAGTGTTGGTTCACCCCTCCACTTT.

Only a few counts were recorded for this clonotype. J is TRBJ2-1 and V is TRBV20-1; perhaps TRBD2 as D (6 bases). Deletions cut 1 base from V and 6 bases from J, with 16 bases between. From germline, CDR1 is DFQATT and CDR2 SNEGSKA (reference sequence). The CDR3 consists of 15 residues. The CDR3 loop is CSARVWLATTNEQFF. DNA of the CDR3: TGCAGTGCTAGAGTGTGGCTAGCGACAACCAATGAGCAGTTCTTC.

Only a few counts were recorded for this clonotype. The chain combines TRBV5-6 with TRBJ2-1; no definite D call. The CDR3 has 16 amino acids. The germline V and J ends were trimmed by 1 base and 3 bases, with 14 bases remaining between them. Germline-derived CDR1 and CDR2 are SGHDT and YYEEEE. The CDR3 nucleotides read TGTGCCAGCAGCTTGTTCTCGAGCGAACTCTACAATGAGCAGTTCTTC. The encoded protein is CASSLFSSELYNEQFF.

This clonotype was picked up one time. The genes are TRBV4-1 and TRBJ2-3; 11 nucleotides match TRBD1. This CDR3 contains 16 residues. The V gene end was trimmed by 2 bases and the J gene end by 5 bases; junction bases not matched to a gene: 6. Germline V gene sequence: CDR1 MGHRA, CDR2 YSYEKL. Here the CDR3 DNA reads TGCGCCAGCAGCCAACCCGGACAGGGGGCCGGAGATACGCAGTATTTT. Translation: CASSQPGQGAGDTQYF.

This clonotype was observed many times. The chain carries TRBV20-1 and TRBJ2-3; 9 bases fit TRBD2. With 5 bases clipped from V and 6 bases from J, the junction kept 6 bases outside the gene matches. CDR1 and CDR2 (germline): DFQATT, SNEGSKA (reference sequence). The CDR3 covers 13 residues. The CDR3 reads CSAVISGSDTQYF. CDR3 in DNA: TGCAGTGCTGTTATTAGCGGGAGTGATACGCAGTATTTT.

J is TRBJ2-7 and V is TRBV11-2; D not resolved. This CDR3 is built from 14 residues. The germline gives CDR1 SGHAT, CDR2 FQNNGV. V shed 2 bases and J shed 5 bases, with 13 bases lying between them. For the CDR3, the DNA is TGTGCCAGCAGCTTAATGCAGGCCACCCACGAGCAGTACTTC. It is translated as CASSLMQATHEQYF.

This clonotype has at least ten counts. This chain connects TRBV9 to TRBJ2-1; 7 bases are shared with TRBD1. V shed 4 bases, J shed 4 bases, and the junction held 8 bases outside the gene matches. The CDR3 is 15 amino acids. Per the germline V gene, CDR1 is SGDLS and CDR2 is YYNGEE. The CDR3: CASSTRQGSYNEQFF. As DNA, the CDR3 is TGTGCCAGCAGCACCAGACAGGGATCTTACAATGAGCAGTTCTTC.

This clonotype has only a few counts. This chain links TRBV5-1 with TRBJ2-2; weak D call: TRBD1 (5 bases). Trimming left V 7 bases short and J 2 bases short, with 9 bases between. Germline CDR1 SGHRS, CDR2 YFSETQ. This CDR3 has 13 residues. CDR3 sequence (DNA): TGCGCCAGCGTCCAGGGTAACACCGGGGAGCTGTTTTTT. This gives the protein CASVQGNTGELFF.

This clonotype was recorded a few times. The rearrangement joins TRBV4-3 to TRBJ2-2, with 9 bases aligning to TRBD1. The CDR3 extends over 18 amino acids. Germline V gene data show CDR1 as LGHNA and CDR2 as YSLEER. Losses at the gene ends were 0 bases for V and 4 bases for J; bases not matched to a gene: 9. The CDR3 DNA reads TGCGCCAGCAGCCAAGATACGAGGGACAGGGAGTTCACCGGGGAGCTGTTTTTT. Translation: CASSQDTRDREFTGELFF.

There are many counts of this clonotype. This chain connects TRBV10-3 to TRBJ2-1; TRBD2 matches at 12 bases. This CDR3 has 19 amino acids. Germline assignment: CDR1 ENHRY and CDR2 SYGVKD. Trimming removed 0 bases from V and 0 bases from J; junction bases left unmatched: 6. CDR3 amino acids: CAISESTSGRRSSYNEQFF. In DNA, the CDR3 is TGTGCCATCAGTGAGTCTACTAGCGGGAGGCGCAGCTCCTACAATGAGCAGTTCTTC.